The 10 T cell receptor beta chains in this list originate from one sample, sequenced in a study of shared clonotypes between healthy human individuals (dated by TCRdb to 2018 to 2021). Preparation of the library involved the immunoSEQ multiplex PCR assay. TCRdb carries this immuneACCESS record with in-frame sequences only. Its versions omit some clonotypes, under half of them owing to an unresolved V gene in the studies checked, with the rest unexplained. This sample is represented by hundreds of thousands of clones; approximately 96% of them were singletons. Approximately 0.1% of the sample belongs to the ten largest clones. CD8 naive samples were obtained by positive selection for CCR7 among CD45RO-negative cells, yielding a CD45RA+CCR7+ population from which TemRA cells were excluded. Sample: naive CD8+ T cells sorted from blood. The sample's cell subset or site, from its label and the paper: CD45RA+CCR7+. These TCRs come from a woman aged 25 to 45 in good health.

V usage is TRBV28 and J usage is TRBJ1-1; 7 nucleotides agree with TRBD1. The V gene end was trimmed by 3 bases and the J gene end by 3 bases; junction bases not matched to a gene: 7. From germline, CDR1 is MDHEN and CDR2 SYDVKM. The CDR3 runs 15 residues. CDR3 nucleotides: TGTGCCAGCAGTTTGGGGCCCAGGGGGGACACTGAAGCTTTCTTT. It specifies CASSLGPRGDTEAFF.

This rearrangement joins TRBV6-6 to TRBJ2-7; D ambiguous. CDR3 length: 16 residues. The V end was cut by 5 bases, the J end by 2 bases, with 19 bases between. Per germline, CDR1 MNHNY and CDR2 SVGAGI (reference sequence). The CDR3 sequence is CASSAGPWQNAYEQYF. CDR3 nucleotide sequence: TGTGCCAGCAGTGCTGGGCCCTGGCAGAATGCCTACGAGCAGTACTTC.

This rearrangement joins TRBV30 to TRBJ2-2, with D possibly matching TRBD2 (5 bases). The CDR3 has 16 amino acids. Trimming pared 2 bases from V and 1 base from J, leaving 14 bases between. Germline V gene sequence: CDR1 GTSNPN, CDR2 SVGIG (reference sequence). The CDR3 coding sequence is TGTGCCTGGAGTCCGGGTCGCGGACTGAACACCGGGGAGCTGTTTTTT. Its protein product is CAWSPGRGLNTGELFF. The full variable domain, its missing parts supplied by reference TRBV30 and TRBJ2-2, is SQTIHQWPATLVQPVGSPLSLECTVEGTSNPNLYWYRQAAGRGLQLLFYSVGIGQISSEVPQNLSASRPQDRQFILSSKKLLLSDSGFYLCAWSPGRGLNTGELFFGEGSRLTVL.

The chain combines TRBV27 with TRBJ2-1; D might be TRBD2 (6 bases). V was shortened by 5 bases and J by 9 bases, with 17 bases between the two germline ends. Germline CDR1 MNHEY, CDR2 SMNVEV (reference sequence). The CDR3 runs 14 residues. CDR3 in DNA: TGTGCCAGCAGTCCCCCCGGGTTCGGGGGTGAGCAGTTCTTC. Translated, it gives CASSPPGFGGEQFF.

The chain uses TRBV28 and TRBJ2-7; 16 bases map to TRBD2. The V and J ends lost 4 bases and 3 bases, in that order; junction bases with no gene match: 3. Germline CDR1 and CDR2: MDHEN and SYDVKM. The CDR3 runs 16 residues. In nucleotides, the CDR3 is TGTGCCAGCAGTTCGGGACTAGCGGGAGGGGTCTACGAGCAGTACTTC. Its translation is CASSSGLAGGVYEQYF.

About this clone itself: This same CDR3 is encoded by further DNA sequences in the sample. This chain links TRBV9 with TRBJ2-7, with 11 bases matching TRBD1. This CDR3 has 15 amino acids. V lost 0 bases, J lost 2 bases, and 1 base stayed unmatched. In germline, CDR1 is SGDLS, CDR2 YYNGEE. CDR3 residues: CASSVEGQGAYEQYF. The CDR3 DNA follows: TGTGCCAGCAGCGTAGAGGGACAGGGGGCCTACGAGCAGTACTTC.

The rearrangement uses TRBV11-2 and TRBJ1-2; D is perhaps TRBD1 (5 bases). Trimming took 3 bases from V and 4 from J, leaving 12 bases between them. Germline V gene lookup returns CDR1 SGHAT and CDR2 FQNNGV. The CDR3 runs to 14 residues. The CDR3 region has the DNA TGTGCCAGCAGCTTCGGGACCAACCTCTATGGCTACACCTTC. It specifies CASSFGTNLYGYTF.

V gene TRBV6-5 combines with J gene TRBJ2-7, with D possibly TRBD1 on 6 matching bases. The germline V gene has CDR1 MNHEY and CDR2 SVGAGI. This CDR3 has 12 residues. The V and J ends lost 8 bases and 6 bases respectively, with 14 bases between them. CDR3 sequence reads: CASGNRAPEQYF. The CDR3 DNA sequence: TGTGCCAGCGGGAACAGGGCCCCCGAGCAGTACTTC.

The V and J genes are TRBV4-1 and TRBJ1-5, with TRBD1 as a possible D gene (5 bases). The germline V and J ends were trimmed by 4 bases and 4 bases, with 11 bases remaining between them. From germline, CDR1 is MGHRA and CDR2 YSYEKL. This CDR3 is built from 14 residues. CDR3 DNA: TGCGCCAGCAGCCCGTCGCGGGGGAATCAGCCCCAGCATTTT. As protein: CASSPSRGNQPQHF.

The chain is built from TRBV15 and TRBJ1-4; TRBD1 might be the D (5 bases). V lost 3 bases and J 6 bases, leaving 14 bases between the germline ends. Germline assignment: CDR1 LNHNV and CDR2 YYDKDF (reference sequence). The CDR3 spans 15 residues. The CDR3 DNA reads TGTGCCACCAGCAGGGGGCAGGACGGGGATGAAAAACTGTTTTTT. This sequence encodes CATSRGQDGDEKLFF.